This T cell receptor beta chain is drawn from a study of cytomegalovirus exposure and HLA in healthy donors. In germline, CDR1 is SGHRS, CDR2 YFSETQ. This CDR3 spans 15 amino acids. Germline trimming cut 0 bases from V and 3 bases from J; bases unmatched to any gene: 2. The PCR had 60 Vbeta and 13 Jbeta primers. Some clones are missing from TCRdb's copy, which holds only in-frame ones; the method was immunoSEQ multiplex PCR. This table has 200,000 to 250,000 clones, about 74% appearing once. Only a few counts were recorded for this clone. The antigen is unknown. The same CDR3 also results from other DNA sequences found in this sample. Points from the study as a whole: A later analysis associated 16,951 TCR beta sequences with HLA alleles at a 0.05 false discovery rate. TRBV6-2, TRBV6-3 and some other V segments were excluded as indistinguishable. In a later analysis, parvovirus B19, influenza, CMV and Epstein-Barr virus appeared linked to several top co-occurrence clusters. Altogether, 164 TCR beta chains were recorded as cytomegalovirus-associated.

The rearrangement joins TRBV5-1 to TRBJ2-1, with 8 bases aligning to TRBD2. The receptor comes from a woman in her thirties in good health and CMV-seronegative. The sequenced sample consisted of PBMCs. CDR3 DNA sequence: TGCGCCAGCAGCTTGGGTCTAGCGGGCTACAATGAGCAGTTCTTC. Encoded protein: CASSLGLAGYNEQFF.